The next 8 T cell receptor beta chains were all read from a single sample in a study of shared clonotypes between healthy human individuals. Data came from immunoSEQ multiplex PCR; TCRdb stores just in-frame clones and leaves some out. The sample yields 400,000 to 500,000 clones, less than 80% seen once. Sequencing input: PBMCs. The receptors originated from a woman aged 40-49 years in good health. Some clones in this sample may be carry-over from other donors' samples.

This rearrangement joins TRBV4-1 to TRBJ2-1, with TRBD1 matching over 8 bases. The trim removed 3 bases at V and 4 bases at J, leaving 11 bases unmatched. Germline loops: CDR1 MGHRA, CDR2 YSYEKL. The CDR3 spans 17 residues. The CDR3 DNA sequence: TGCGCCAGCAGCCAGGAGCCCCCAGGGGGCGCGTACAATGAGCAGTTCTTC. Its translation: CASSQEPPGGAYNEQFF.

This chain links TRBV28 with TRBJ2-5; D is unresolved. In germline, CDR1 is MDHEN, CDR2 SYDVKM. V was clipped by 3 bases and J by 5 bases, with 10 bases between them. This CDR3 spans 13 amino acids. CDR3: CASSFDLPETQYF. CDR3 nucleotides: TGTGCCAGCAGTTTTGACCTCCCGGAGACCCAGTACTTC.

The rearrangement uses TRBV6-4 and TRBJ2-1, with 7 bases that match TRBD1. Per the germline V gene, CDR1 is MRHNA and CDR2 is SNTAGT. The V segment lost 4 bases and the J segment 8 bases; nucleotides outside the gene matches: 5. The CDR3 contains 13 residues. CDR3 sequence: CASSGDSKDEQFF. CDR3 nucleotides: TGTGCCAGCAGTGGGGACAGCAAGGATGAGCAGTTCTTC.

This clone was detected only once. The rearrangement joins TRBV6-6 to TRBJ2-6; D is undetermined. This CDR3 region has 15 residues. The germline V gene encodes CDR1 MNHNY and CDR2 SVGAGI (reference sequence). Trimming took off 7 bases at V and 2 bases at J, with 12 bases between the two ends. CDR3 nucleotides: TGTGCCAGCATTCTGGGCACCGCTGGGGCCAACGTCCTGACTTTC. Its protein is CASILGTAGANVLTF.

This clone was observed a single time. A far larger clone is a single base away, which makes a read error likely. The V call is TRBV29-1, the J call TRBJ1-1; D is unresolved. In germline, CDR1 is SQVTM, CDR2 ANQGSEA. V lost 2 bases and J lost 1, with 14 bases in between. CDR3 size: 15 residues. This CDR3 reads CSVENHGLGNTEAFF. CDR3 bases: TGCAGCGTTGAAAATCATGGGCTGGGGAACACTGAAGCTTTCTTT.

The rearrangement links TRBV11-1 to TRBJ1-1; 7 bases fit TRBD1. V shed 5 bases and J 9 bases; nucleotides not matched to a gene: 12. Germline lookup yields CDR1 SGHAT and CDR2 FQDESV (reference sequence). The CDR3 runs 14 residues. In DNA, the CDR3 is TGTGCCAGCAGCAAGGACAGGTCTCATATGAAAGCTTTCTTT. Its protein product is CASSKDRSHMKAFF.

The V gene is TRBV11-2, the J gene TRBJ2-3; D uncertain. V lost 4 bases, J lost 2 bases, and 22 bases lay in between. The CDR3 contains 18 residues. In germline, CDR1 is SGHAT, CDR2 FQNNGV. CDR3 bases: TGTGCCAGCAGCTCCAAGTCGGTCGGCAGATTTGTCACAGATACGCAGTATTTT. It translates to CASSSKSVGRFVTDTQYF.

The CDR3 sequence: CASSNPTKTGELFF. The CDR3 nucleotides are TGCGCCAGCAGCAACCCGACAAAGACCGGGGAGCTGTTTTTT. This chain links TRBV5-1 with TRBJ2-2; D unresolved. The V gene's germline CDR1 is SGHRS and CDR2 YFSETQ. The CDR3 sequence is 14 residues long. V lost 4 bases and J 5 bases, leaving 12 bases between the germline ends.